The present T cell receptor (beta chain) was sequenced within a study of T cell responses to AZD1222 COVID-19 vaccine. Comments on this clone: The antigen remains undetermined.

Overall study findings and caveats: Donors were chiefly white British, with a greater number of females, and clonal diversity was perhaps underestimated. Spike-specific TCR breadth and depth both grew after two AZD1222 doses. Just a handful of people given AZD1222 tested seropositive at baseline. CD4 TCRs covered the whole spike, strongest at regions 160-218 and 743-854.

Measured with immunoSEQ multiplex PCR; TCRdb has only the in-frame clones, and not every one. The sample lists about 27,000 clones, about 90% occurring once. J gave up 0 bases and V 6 bases, and 14 bases lay outside the gene matches. Germline CDR1 and CDR2: MDHEN and SYDVKM. This CDR3 comprises 18 residues. The receptor's source is an adult who received the AZD1222 COVID-19 vaccine. The chain employs TRBV28 and TRBJ1-5, with 7 bases lining up with TRBD1. The sample was peripheral blood, taken 28 days after the second AZD1222 dose. CDR3 loop: CASSLGGRRRYSNQPQHF. The DNA for the CDR3 is TGTGCCAGCAGCCTAGGGGGCAGGAGGCGTTATAGCAATCAGCCCCAGCATTTT.